Following are 8 T cell receptor beta chains from one sample sequenced in a study of circulating CD8 cells and anti-PD-1 response in melanoma. Using around 16 ng of total RNA, TCR libraries were made with the QIAseq Immune Repertoire TCR panel. A single record per CDR3 protein comes from TCRdb applying MiXCR to the reads. The table lists 1,000 or so distinct CDR3 sequences, around 6.6% of them singletons. From live CD3+CD8+TCRalphabeta+ cells, four PD-1 and/or TIGIT subsets were sorted. The starting material was CD8+ T cells from PBMCs, obtained at baseline or after one month of anti-PD-1 therapy (not recorded which). These receptors originate from a human donor with melanoma.

In its sample, this clonotype ranks as large. This chain joins TRBV29-1 and TRBJ2-3; TRBD2 matches 12 bases. Per germline, CDR1 SQVTM and CDR2 ANQGSEA. J lost 2 bases, V lost 3 bases, and 12 bases had no gene match. The CDR3 totals 18 residues. This CDR3 is CSVDDRGRTSGDTDTQYF. CDR3 sequence (DNA): TGCAGCGTTGACGACAGGGGGCGGACTAGCGGGGACACAGATACGCAGTATTTT.

Judged by abundance, this clonotype is large. The chain has TRBV4-3 and TRBJ1-5; D is unclear. With 0 bases removed from V and 1 base from J, the gap between germline ends came to 7 bases. The CDR3 covers 15 residues. Germline CDR1 LGHNA, CDR2 YSLEER. The CDR3 region is CASSQDPKSNQPQHF. CDR3 in DNA: TGCGCCAGCAGCCAAGATCCGAAGAGCAATCAGCCCCAGCATTTT.

This clonotype is medium-sized (0.01 to 0.1%) in the sample. The chain carries TRBV30 and TRBJ1-6, with a weak D call TRBD1 (5 bases). Trimming took 8 bases from V and 7 from J, leaving 12 bases between them. Germline V gene lookup returns CDR1 GTSNPN and CDR2 SVGIG (reference sequence). This CDR3 spans 12 amino acids. CDR3 coding DNA: TGTGCCGCCTACTGGGGGAATTCACCCCTCCACTTT. It codes for CAAYWGNSPLHF.

This clonotype was counted only a few times. The rearrangement links TRBV13 to TRBJ2-1; D may be TRBD1 (6 bases). This CDR3 is 13 amino acids long. CDR1 and CDR2 from the germline V gene are PRHDT and FYEKMQ (reference sequence). V lost 2 bases, J lost 5 bases, and 7 bases lay in between. The CDR3 sequence is CASSLWTDNEQFF. Here the CDR3 DNA reads TGTGCCAGCAGCTTATGGACAGACAATGAGCAGTTCTTC.

The J gene is TRBJ2-1, the V gene TRBV19; TRBD1 is a possible D gene (6 bases). This CDR3 is built from 14 residues. The germline V gene has CDR1 LNHDA and CDR2 SQIVND (reference sequence). V was trimmed by 7 bases and J by 6 bases, leaving 16 bases between them. The CDR3 DNA is TGTGCCAGTACCCCAACAGGGCGCTGCAATGAGCAGTTCTTC. Its protein is CASTPTGRCNEQFF.

This clonotype is medium-sized. This chain connects TRBV6-2 or TRBV6-3 to TRBJ2-1, with 7 bases matching TRBD2. V shed 5 bases, J shed 3 bases, and the junction held 7 bases outside the gene matches. This CDR3 has 15 residues. The germline gives CDR1 MNHEY, CDR2 SVGEGT. The CDR3 here is CASSVWAGVYNEQFF. DNA for the CDR3: TGTGCCAGCAGTGTCTGGGCGGGAGTCTACAATGAGCAGTTCTTC.

The J gene is TRBJ1-3, the V gene TRBV6-6; D remains ambiguous. CDR3 size: 17 residues. The germline V gene encodes CDR1 MNHNY and CDR2 SVGAGI (reference sequence). Trimming left V 6 bases short and J 0 bases short, with 18 bases between. The CDR3 spells CASSPTRIVFSGNTIYF. The CDR3 DNA is TGTGCCAGCAGCCCTACACGGATTGTTTTCTCTGGAAACACCATATATTTT.

By sample fraction, this clonotype is large. This chain links TRBV7-3 with TRBJ2-1; 9 positions match TRBD2. This CDR3 contains 16 residues. The V gene's germline CDR1 is SGHTA and CDR2 FQGTGA. V dropped 1 base and J dropped 4; count of bases not matched to a gene: 5. The CDR3 region has the DNA TGTGCCAGCAGCTTAATCTGGGCGGGAGGGTACAATGAGCAGTTCTTC. This gives the protein CASSLIWAGGYNEQFF.